This T cell receptor (beta chain) was profiled in a study of T-cell reconstitution after alpha-beta-depleted transplantation in children. Construction of the TCRbeta library involved unique molecular identifiers. TCRdb reprocessed the PCR reads via MiXCR and lists one record per CDR3 protein. The table includes some 400,000 distinct CDR3 sequences, just over 20% detected once. The sequencing here drew on PBMCs from the stem cell graft donor, taken from the stem cell graft. The sequence was obtained from a human donor who donated a stem cell graft to a child with acute myeloid leukemia.

DNA for the CDR3: TGTGCCAGCAGTAGGACAATGAACACCGGGGAGCTGTTTTTT. Amino acids: CASSRTMNTGELFF. The chain employs TRBV25-1 and TRBJ2-2; tentative D call: TRBD1 (5 bases). There are 14 residues in the CDR3. V lost 5 bases to trimming and J lost 1 base, with 8 bases between them. From germline, CDR1 is MGHDK and CDR2 SYGVNS.